The clone carrying this TCR beta chain has only a few counts. The data were obtained in a study of T cells after yellow fever vaccination. With 3 bases removed from V and 8 bases from J, the gap between germline ends came to 13 bases. This CDR3 is built from 13 residues. TCRdb re-called the 5' RACE reads through MiXCR, storing one row per CDR3 protein. The sample consists of nearly 350,000 distinct CDR3 sequences, roughly 8.6% of them appearing once. The clonotype was recovered from a man aged 18 to 35 who received the YFV17D yellow fever vaccine. This chain uses TRBV12-3 or TRBV12-4 with TRBJ1-2; D is unclear. Here the sequenced sample was PBMCs, taken about 41 days after the first yellow fever vaccination. DNA of the CDR3: TGTGCCAGCAGTTTGGGAAGCCACGCAGGCTACACCTTC. Protein sequence: CASSLGSHAGYTF.